This passage covers 10 T cell receptor beta chains from one sample sequenced in a study of control samples from healthy donors and cancer patients. Sequencing used immunoSEQ multiplex PCR; TCRdb keeps in-frame clones, though not all of them. Among 90,000 or so clones listed, about 82% were seen once. Sequencing was done on a sample of blood. The receptors stem from a man aged 25 to 40 in good health.

J is TRBJ2-7 and V is TRBV2; maybe TRBD1 (6 bases). V was cut by 8 bases and J by 2 bases, with 10 bases left in between. Germline V gene lookup returns CDR1 SNHLY and CDR2 FYNNEI. The CDR3 contains 12 residues. In nucleotides, the CDR3 is TGTGCCAGCGGCCGGACAGCCTACGAGCAGTACTTC. It encodes CASGRTAYEQYF.

The chain combines TRBV3-1 (or the pseudogene TRBV3-2) with TRBJ1-1; D not certain. The CDR3 spans 13 residues. Germline V gene lookup returns CDR1 LGHDT and CDR2 YNNKEL (reference sequence). The ends were cut back, 3 bases at V and 3 bases at J, with 8 bases in the middle. The CDR3 DNA sequence: TGTGCCAGCAGCCAGGGTGAGGACACTGAAGCTTTCTTT. It specifies CASSQGEDTEAFF.

V and J are TRBV15 and TRBJ2-5, with 9 bases aligning to TRBD1. The V gene end was trimmed by 5 bases and the J gene end by 4 bases; junction bases not matched to a gene: 5. The CDR3 runs 14 residues. Germline V CDR1 and CDR2: LNHNV, YYDKDF (reference sequence). Written as DNA, the CDR3 is TGTGCCACCAGCCCTCGGACAGGGGCAGAGACCCAGTACTTC. Protein: CATSPRTGAETQYF.

The chain combines TRBV5-4 with TRBJ2-2, with D perhaps TRBD1 or TRBD2 (6 bases each). Germline values: CDR1 SGHNT, CDR2 YYREEE (reference sequence). The CDR3 runs to 14 residues. The ends were cut back, 9 bases at V and 7 bases at J, with 19 bases in the middle. CDR3 residues: CATAPGGPVGELFF. CDR3 DNA: TGTGCCACCGCGCCTGGGGGGCCCGTCGGGGAGCTGTTTTTT. The entire variable domain, with the rest obtained from reference TRBV5-4 and TRBJ2-2, is as follows: ETGVTQSPTHLIKTRGQQVTLRCSSQSGHNTVSWYQQALGQGPQFIFQYYREEENGRGNFPPRFSGLQFPNYSSELNVNALELDDSALYLCATAPGGPVGELFFGEGSRLTVL.

The chain is built from TRBV19 and TRBJ2-6; D perhaps matches TRBD2 (6 bases). The germline V gene has CDR1 LNHDA and CDR2 SQIVND (reference sequence). The CDR3 covers 14 residues. The germline V and J ends were trimmed by 8 bases and 1 base, with 9 bases remaining between them. CDR3 DNA sequence: TGTGCCAGTTCAGGGACTTCTGGGGCCAACGTCCTGACTTTC. Translation: CASSGTSGANVLTF. Using reference TRBV19 and TRBJ2-6 for the parts outside the CDR3, the full variable domain is DGGITQSPKYLFRKEGQNVTLSCEQNLNHDAMYWYRQDPGQGLRLIYYSQIVNDFQKGDIAEGYSVSREKKESFPLTVTSAQKNPTAFYLCASSGTSGANVLTFGAGSRLTVL.

V and J are TRBV7-9 and TRBJ2-7, with 8 bases lining up with TRBD1. With 6 bases clipped from V and 2 bases from J, the junction kept 9 bases outside the gene matches. CDR1 is SEHNR, CDR2 FQNEAQ, per germline (reference sequence). This CDR3 spans 15 amino acids. The CDR3 is CASSSFGTGTYEQYF. CDR3 bases: TGTGCCAGCAGTTCCTTCGGGACAGGCACCTACGAGCAGTACTTC.

The chain combines TRBV7-9 with TRBJ2-3, with D unclear. V lost 5 bases to trimming and J lost 5 bases, with 8 bases between them. Germline V gene data show CDR1 as SEHNR and CDR2 as FQNEAQ (reference sequence). CDR3 size: 12 residues. The CDR3 here is CASSPLEDTQYF. The CDR3 DNA reads as TGTGCCAGCAGCCCCTTGGAAGATACGCAGTATTTT.

The chain employs TRBV3-1 (or the pseudogene TRBV3-2) and TRBJ1-2, with 7 bases lining up with TRBD1. Trimming cost V 4 bases and J 6 bases; bases outside gene matches: 11. Germline lookup yields CDR1 LGHDT and CDR2 YNNKEL (reference sequence). This CDR3 has 15 residues. The CDR3 loop reads CASSRLGQPGNGYTF. Written as DNA, the CDR3 is TGTGCCAGCAGCCGATTGGGACAGCCGGGAAATGGCTACACCTTC.

The chain has TRBV15 and TRBJ2-1, with D possibly matching TRBD2 (6 bases). This CDR3 contains 17 residues. V lost 4 bases, J lost 3 bases, and 19 bases lay in between. CDR1 LNHNV and CDR2 YYDKDF come from the germline V gene (reference sequence). The CDR3 coding sequence is TGTGCCACCAGCACCCGGCGGGGCGGGGCCTACTACAATGAGCAGTTCTTC. Translation gives CATSTRRGGAYYNEQFF.

The rearrangement uses TRBV24-1 and TRBJ1-2; D ambiguous. CDR1 KGHDR and CDR2 SFDVKD come from the germline V gene. The CDR3 is 13 amino acids. V lost 4 bases and J 4 bases, leaving 9 bases between the germline ends. CDR3 loop: CATSDQDFYGYTF. As DNA, the CDR3 is TGTGCCACCAGTGACCAGGACTTCTATGGCTACACCTTC.